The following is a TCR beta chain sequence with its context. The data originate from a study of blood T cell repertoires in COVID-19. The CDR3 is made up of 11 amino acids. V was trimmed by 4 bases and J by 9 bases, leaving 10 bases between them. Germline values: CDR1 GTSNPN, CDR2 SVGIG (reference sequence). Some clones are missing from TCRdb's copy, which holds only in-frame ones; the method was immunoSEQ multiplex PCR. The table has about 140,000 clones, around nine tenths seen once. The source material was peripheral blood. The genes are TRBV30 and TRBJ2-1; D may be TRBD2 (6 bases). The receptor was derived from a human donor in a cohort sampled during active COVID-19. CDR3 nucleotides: TGTGCCTGGACCTACGGGGGTGAGCAGTTCTTC. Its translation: CAWTYGGEQFF.